This T cell receptor beta chain originates from a study of blood T cell repertoires in COVID-19. Germline V lookup: CDR1 SGHAT, CDR2 FQNNGV. The V end lost 7 bases, the J end lost 9 bases, and 16 bases lay between the germline ends. The CDR3 contains 12 residues. Some clones are missing from TCRdb's copy, which holds only in-frame ones; the method was immunoSEQ multiplex PCR. Among a few hundred thousand clones listed, about 82% were seen once. The chain has TRBV11-2 and TRBJ2-7, with a weak D call TRBD1 (6 bases). The receptor's source is a woman between 45 and 60 years old with acute or convalescent COVID-19. The sequenced sample consisted of peripheral blood. As DNA, the CDR3 is TGTGCCAGCACCCCGACAGGTTCGGTGCAGTACTTC. Protein: CASTPTGSVQYF.